Below, one T cell receptor beta chain is given with its context. This entry belongs to a study of blood T cell repertoires in COVID-19. In the study overall: Some COVID-19 samples were acute and others convalescent; all came from the United States, Italy and Spain. In each case, the material was cDNA or gDNA derived from T cells, B-cell-depleted T cells, or PBMCs.

Some clones are missing from TCRdb's copy, which holds only in-frame ones; the method was immunoSEQ multiplex PCR. The top ten clones hold approximately 4.1% of a sample with 300,000 to 350,000 clones, 90% to 95% of them seen once. CDR1 LNHDA and CDR2 SQIVND come from the germline V gene (reference sequence). V lost 1 base, J lost 3 bases, and 12 bases lay in between. CDR3 size: 15 residues. Participants were aged about 18 to 100 years from approximately 23 US areas. The chain is built from TRBV19 and TRBJ1-2, with D unresolved. The TCR sequence derives from a young woman who had been exposed to COVID-19. Specimen: PBMCs or T cells enriched from blood (not recorded which). CDR3 region: CASSIGMASHYGYTF. CDR3 coding DNA: TGTGCCAGTAGTATAGGTATGGCAAGTCACTATGGCTACACCTTC.